These 31 T cell receptor beta chains came from one sample sequenced in a study of T-cell memory formation after mild COVID-19. TCRdb reanalysed the 5' RACE reads using MiXCR and keeps one entry per CDR3 protein. The sample consists of roughly 150,000 distinct CDR3 sequences, roughly 13% of them appearing once. Sequencing was done on a sample of PBMCs or a T cell subset sorted from them (not recorded which). The source is an adult woman who had mild COVID-19 (a few samples of this study predate the infection). Cell type and time point are not known.

This clonotype was recorded a few times. The J gene is TRBJ2-3, the V gene TRBV5-4; 8 positions match TRBD1. This CDR3 is built from 15 residues. From germline, CDR1 is SGHNT and CDR2 YYREEE (reference sequence). Trimming at V came to 4 bases and at J to 7 bases, leaving 11 bases not matched to a gene. The CDR3 loop reads CASSTPGQDENTQYF. DNA of the CDR3: TGTGCCAGCAGCACCCCGGGACAGGACGAAAATACGCAGTATTTT.

This sequence joins TRBV24-1 and TRBJ1-1, with D hard to call. The CDR3 has 13 residues. V was trimmed by 5 bases and J by 0 bases, leaving 6 bases between them. The germline gives CDR1 KGHDR, CDR2 SFDVKD. CDR3 bases: TGTGCCACCAGTGTTGGGATGAACACTGAAGCTTTCTTT. As protein: CATSVGMNTEAFF.

In its sample, this clonotype was seen a few times. The chain links TRBV6-1 to TRBJ2-1; D is undetermined. This CDR3 is built from 14 residues. Germline V lookup: CDR1 MNHNS, CDR2 SASEGT. Trimming took 3 bases from V and 0 from J, leaving 6 bases between them. CDR3 sequence (DNA): TGTGCCAGCAGTGACGCCGGCTCCTACAATGAGCAGTTCTTC. Protein sequence: CASSDAGSYNEQFF.

This clonotype turned up a few times. The chain is built from TRBV29-1 and TRBJ2-1; D ambiguous. V shed 1 base and J shed 9 bases, with 7 bases lying between them. CDR3 length: 11 amino acids. In germline, CDR1 is SQVTM, CDR2 ANQGSEA. CDR3 nucleotide sequence: TGCAGCGTTGAAGTTTTCCGTGAGCAGTTCTTC. It yields the protein CSVEVFREQFF.

This chain joins TRBV5-4 and TRBJ2-3; weak D call: TRBD2 (6 bases). The germline CDR1 and CDR2 sequences are SGHNT and YYREEE (reference sequence). The CDR3 runs 16 residues. With 2 bases removed from V and 2 bases from J, the gap between germline ends came to 15 bases. The CDR3 sequence: CASSFRLGADTDTQYF. CDR3 in DNA: TGTGCCAGCAGCTTCCGACTAGGAGCCGACACAGATACGCAGTATTTT.

This clonotype has just a few counts. V is TRBV7-9 and J is TRBJ2-6; TRBD2 agrees at 10 bases. The CDR3 loop spans 19 amino acids. With V trimmed by 6 bases and J by 3 bases, 14 bases remained unmatched. The V gene's germline CDR1 is SEHNR and CDR2 FQNEAQ (reference sequence). In nucleotides, the CDR3 is TGTGCCAGCAGGGCCGGAGTAAGCGGGAGGGCTTATGGGGCCAACGTCCTGACTTTC. Translating gives CASRAGVSGRAYGANVLTF.

This clonotype was detected ten times or more. This chain connects TRBV5-1 to TRBJ2-4; 8 positions agree with TRBD2. The CDR3 is made up of 14 amino acids. Germline lookup yields CDR1 SGHRS and CDR2 YFSETQ. V gave up 3 bases and J gave up 7 bases; unmatched junction bases: 6. CDR3: CASSSPGLENIQYF. CDR3 bases: TGCGCCAGCAGCTCACCGGGACTAGAGAACATTCAGTACTTC. The whole variable domain, remainder taken from reference TRBV5-1 and TRBJ2-4, is KAGVTQTPRYLIKTRGQQVTLSCSPISGHRSVSWYQQTPGQGLQFLFEYFSETQRNKGNFPGRFSGRQFSNSRSEMNVSTLELGDSALYLCASSSPGLENIQYFGAGTRLSVL.

This clonotype was recorded a few times. In DNA form, the CDR3 reads TGTGCCAGCAGTGAGACAGGGACTAACTATGGCTACACCTTC. It codes for CASSETGTNYGYTF. The rearrangement links TRBV2 to TRBJ1-2; 7 bases map to TRBD1. Germline V CDR1 and CDR2: SNHLY, FYNNEI. This CDR3 region has 14 residues. V lost 3 bases to trimming and J lost 0 bases; unmatched junction nucleotides: 1.

In regard to this clonotype: The junction shows a germline mismatch at one end, possibly a read error. The genes are TRBV20-1 and TRBJ1-2; no definite D call. Per the germline V gene, CDR1 is DFQATT and CDR2 is SNEGSKA (reference sequence). The CDR3 length is 14 residues. The CDR3 DNA reads as TGCAGTGCTGCGCAGACCCCGGTCTCCGCCAGCGAACCCTTC. Translated: CSAAQTPVSASEPF.

V usage is TRBV6-2 or TRBV6-3 and J usage is TRBJ2-1; 7 nucleotides match TRBD2. Germline V gene sequence: CDR1 MNHEY, CDR2 SVGEGT. The junction had 6 bases not matched to a gene; V was cut back by 2 bases and J by 5 bases. The CDR3 spans 15 residues. This chain's CDR3 is CASSYMGLTNNEQFF. In nucleotides, the CDR3 is TGTGCCAGCAGTTACATGGGACTAACCAACAATGAGCAGTTCTTC.

The table lists this clonotype with a few counts. The chain has TRBV19 and TRBJ2-2; D gene uncertain. In germline, CDR1 is LNHDA, CDR2 SQIVND (reference sequence). This CDR3 contains 15 residues. Trimming left V 1 base short and J 1 base short, with 7 bases between. The CDR3 DNA is TGTGCCAGTAGTATAGCGGGTTGGAACACCGGGGAGCTGTTTTTT. This codes for CASSIAGWNTGELFF.

The table lists this clonotype with a few counts. This rearrangement joins TRBV7-2 to TRBJ2-7; 10 bases line up with TRBD1. CDR1 and CDR2 (germline): SGHTA, FQGNSA. With V trimmed by 1 base and J by 2 bases, 8 bases remained unmatched. The length of the CDR3 is 17 residues. CDR3 sequence: CASSLVVPGTGAYEQYF. The CDR3 nucleotides are TGTGCCAGCAGCTTAGTCGTCCCCGGGACAGGGGCCTACGAGCAGTACTTC.

This clonotype has a handful of counts. The rearrangement uses TRBV6-6 and TRBJ1-4, with D possibly TRBD1 on 6 matching bases. The germline CDR1 and CDR2 sequences are MNHNY and SVGAGI (reference sequence). The CDR3 runs 18 residues. V was clipped by 2 bases and J by 4 bases, with 20 bases between them. The CDR3 DNA reads as TGTGCCAGCAGTTACAAGGGGGTAGTAGAATCGGTTAATGAAAAACTGTTTTTT. Its protein is CASSYKGVVESVNEKLFF.

The V call is TRBV2, the J call TRBJ1-1; 8 bases map to TRBD1. The length of the CDR3 is 15 residues. Looked up from germline, CDR1 is SNHLY and CDR2 is FYNNEI. Germline trimming cut 3 bases from V and 7 bases from J; bases unmatched to any gene: 10. The CDR3: CASSETSGTGREAFF. CDR3 in DNA: TGTGCCAGCAGTGAGACCTCCGGGACAGGTCGTGAAGCTTTCTTT.

This clonotype was observed a few times. The chain employs TRBV2 and TRBJ2-5; TRBD2 aligns across 11 bases. The trim removed 9 bases at V and 3 bases at J, leaving 6 bases unmatched. This CDR3 has 14 residues. Germline V gene data show CDR1 as SNHLY and CDR2 as FYNNEI. The CDR3 region is CASSEGLAEETQYF. CDR3 DNA sequence: TGTGCCAGTTCCGAGGGACTAGCGGAAGAGACCCAGTACTTC.

The chain carries TRBV4-1 and TRBJ2-5; a weak D match, TRBD2 (6 bases). Per the germline V gene, CDR1 is MGHRA and CDR2 is YSYEKL. V was clipped by 8 bases and J by 3 bases, with 22 bases between them. The CDR3 has 16 amino acids. The CDR3 here is CASALGDGTFEETQYF. The CDR3 DNA reads TGCGCCAGCGCGTTGGGGGATGGGACTTTCGAAGAGACCCAGTACTTC.

The chain links TRBV20-1 to TRBJ2-7; no clear D. The germline CDR1 and CDR2 sequences are DFQATT and SNEGSKA (reference sequence). The germline V and J ends were trimmed by 6 bases and 6 bases, with 12 bases remaining between them. The CDR3 extends over 11 amino acids. This CDR3 is CSAPNGLEQYF. The CDR3 nucleotides read TGCAGTGCCCCAAATGGGCTCGAGCAGTACTTC.

This clonotype came up many times. This chain connects TRBV7-9 to TRBJ2-7, with 13 bases aligning to TRBD2. Trimming cost V 4 bases and J 6 bases; bases outside gene matches: 6. Germline V gene sequence: CDR1 SEHNR, CDR2 FQNEAQ (reference sequence). The CDR3 length is 15 residues. CDR3 amino acids: CASSSGLAGPGEQYF. CDR3 in DNA: TGTGCCAGCAGCTCGGGACTAGCGGGGCCCGGCGAGCAGTACTTC.

This clonotype was counted only a few times. This sequence joins TRBV27 and TRBJ2-2; D unresolved. The CDR3 is made up of 15 amino acids. The V end was cut by 4 bases, the J end by 6 bases, with 15 bases between. The germline V gene has CDR1 MNHEY and CDR2 SMNVEV (reference sequence). CDR3 protein: CASSWTPIDAGELFF. CDR3 DNA: TGTGCCAGCAGTTGGACGCCTATTGACGCCGGGGAGCTGTTTTTT.

This chain connects TRBV9 to TRBJ1-1, with D maybe TRBD1 (6 bases). This CDR3 contains 14 residues. With 4 bases removed from V and 5 bases from J, the gap between germline ends came to 15 bases. Per germline, CDR1 SGDLS and CDR2 YYNGEE. CDR3 in amino acids: CASSPDQGSTEAFF. The CDR3 region has the DNA TGTGCCAGCAGCCCAGACCAGGGGTCTACTGAAGCTTTCTTT.

The chain combines TRBV7-8 with TRBJ1-2; weak D call: TRBD1 (6 bases). Germline assignment: CDR1 SGHVS and CDR2 FQNEAQ. CDR3 length: 16 amino acids. V lost 4 bases to trimming and J lost 3 bases, with 18 bases between them. CDR3 sequence: CASSSPGGAADYGYTF. CDR3 bases: TGTGCCAGCAGCTCCCCCGGGGGGGCGGCGGACTATGGCTACACCTTC. The variable domain in full, with the rest retrieved from reference TRBV7-8 and TRBJ1-2, is GAGVSQSPRYKVAKRGQDVALRCDPISGHVSLFWYQQALGQGPEFLTYFQNEAQLDKSGLPSDRFFAERPEGSVSTLKIQRTQQEDSAVYLCASSSPGGAADYGYTFGSGTRLTVV.

In this sample, this clonotype turned up a few times. The J gene is TRBJ2-7, the V gene TRBV15, with a tentative D call TRBD2 (6 bases). Germline V gives CDR1 LNHNV, CDR2 YYDKDF (reference sequence). V was trimmed by 4 bases and J by 6 bases, leaving 13 bases between them. The CDR3 is 13 amino acids. CDR3 in amino acids: CATSTGGDAEQYF. The CDR3, as DNA: TGTGCCACCAGCACCGGAGGGGATGCCGAGCAGTACTTC.

This clonotype was counted a few times. The rearrangement uses TRBV7-9 and TRBJ1-2; D remains unclear. Trimming pared 4 bases from V and 7 bases from J, leaving 22 bases between. Looked up from germline, CDR1 is SEHNR and CDR2 is FQNEAQ (reference sequence). This CDR3 is built from 16 residues. The chain's CDR3 is CASSSPGMGNKRGYTF. As DNA, the CDR3 is TGTGCCAGCAGCTCCCCGGGGATGGGTAATAAGCGTGGCTACACCTTC.

The J gene is TRBJ1-1, the V gene TRBV5-4; D possibly corresponds to TRBD1 (5 bases). The CDR3 is 11 amino acids. CDR1 SGHNT and CDR2 YYREEE come from the germline V gene (reference sequence). Trimming stripped 9 bases from V and 4 bases from J, with 10 bases between. The CDR3 region is CAIGGVTEAFF. In DNA form, the CDR3 reads TGTGCCATCGGGGGGGTCACTGAAGCTTTCTTT.

This clonotype was detected many times. The rearrangement links TRBV6-5 to TRBJ2-7; the D is unclear. The CDR3 has 12 amino acids. CDR1 is MNHEY and CDR2 is SVGAGI in the germline V gene. V lost 3 bases to trimming and J lost 2 bases, with 5 bases between them. CDR3 in amino acids: CASSYSTYEQYF. The CDR3 DNA reads TGTGCCAGCAGTTATTCAACCTACGAGCAGTACTTC.

The chain uses TRBV2 and TRBJ1-1, with a possible D match to TRBD1 (6 bases). V lost 6 bases and J lost 6, with 11 bases in between. Germline-derived CDR1 and CDR2 are SNHLY and FYNNEI. The CDR3 runs to 12 residues. CDR3 loop: CASSARQAEAFF. The CDR3 coding sequence is TGTGCCAGCAGCGCGCGACAGGCTGAAGCTTTCTTT. Using reference TRBV2 and TRBJ1-1 for the parts outside the CDR3, the full variable domain is EPEVTQTPSHQVTQMGQEVILRCVPISNHLYFYWYRQILGQKVEFLVSFYNNEISEKSEIFDDQFSVERPDGSNFTLKIRSTKLEDSAMYFCASSARQAEAFFGQGTRLTVV.

This clonotype came up a few times. The chain couples TRBV20-1 to TRBJ2-7, with TRBD2 matching 7 bases. Germline loops: CDR1 DFQATT, CDR2 SNEGSKA (reference sequence). With 5 bases clipped from V and 0 bases from J, the junction kept 10 bases outside the gene matches. This CDR3 has 15 amino acids. The CDR3: CSARDYHSSSYEQYF. Here the CDR3 DNA reads TGCAGTGCTCGGGACTACCATAGCTCCTCCTACGAGCAGTACTTC.

The CDR3: CASSPGLAGGGNTDTQYF. The CDR3 DNA reads TGTGCCAGCAGTCCCGGACTAGCGGGGGGAGGAAACACAGATACGCAGTATTTT. The chain employs TRBV12-3 or TRBV12-4 and TRBJ2-3; 14 nucleotides match TRBD2. V shed 5 bases, J shed 2 bases, and the junction held 9 bases outside the gene matches. This CDR3 has 18 residues.

This clonotype was picked up a small number of times. CDR3 in amino acids: CASSAPGGANTGELFF. Written as DNA, the CDR3 is TGTGCCAGCAGCGCTCCCGGGGGCGCAAACACCGGGGAGCTGTTTTTT. The V and J genes are TRBV5-5 and TRBJ2-2, with D possibly called TRBD1 or TRBD2 (6 bases each). The CDR3 sequence is 16 residues long. Germline CDR1 reads SGHKS; CDR2 reads YYEKEE (reference sequence). The V gene lost 4 bases and the J gene lost 2 bases, with 15 bases spanning the gap. Complete variable domain (other parts from reference TRBV5-5 and TRBJ2-2): DAGVTQSPTHLIKTRGQQVTLRCSPISGHKSVSWYQQVLGQGPQFIFQYYEKEERGRGNFPDRFSARQFPNYSSELNVNALLLGDSALYLCASSAPGGANTGELFFGEGSRLTVL.

The chain joins TRBV20-1 to TRBJ2-1, with TRBD2 matching 10 bases. Looked up from germline, CDR1 is DFQATT and CDR2 is SNEGSKA (reference sequence). V shed 5 bases and J 4 bases; nucleotides not matched to a gene: 8. The CDR3 loop spans 15 amino acids. The CDR3 reads CSAPGLAKLYNEQFF. CDR3 DNA sequence: TGCAGTGCTCCGGGACTAGCGAAACTGTACAATGAGCAGTTCTTC.

This clonotype was seen a few times. The J gene is TRBJ1-1, the V gene TRBV12-3 or TRBV12-4, with D tentatively TRBD1 (6 bases). The length of the CDR3 is 15 residues. V gave up 6 bases and J gave up 0 bases, with 14 bases separating them. The CDR3 spells CASSIRDNLNTEAFF. The CDR3 region has the DNA TGTGCCAGCAGCATTAGGGACAACCTGAACACTGAAGCTTTCTTT.